Here is one T cell receptor (beta chain) with its context. Which antigen it targets is not known. Base qualities are not provided; no much larger clone lies one nucleotide away. These data are taken from a study of blood T cell repertoires in COVID-19 (dated by TCRdb to 2020 to 2022). Background on the whole study: Collaborator samples came from the United States, Italy and Spain and covered acute and convalescent phases of COVID-19. The material from the prospective study consisted of cDNA or gDNA derived from T cells, B-cell-depleted T cells, or PBMCs. Subjects who had been exposed to COVID-19, were actively infected with it, or had recovered from it provided the deeply sampled blood TCRbeta repertoires that made up the dataset. The repertoires were released in a freely available public database meant as a resource for research on the immune response to SARS-CoV-2. Samples came from the ongoing ImmuneRACE study (first 160 participants) plus 1,254 subjects from 6 global collaborators. The sample metadata nearly always contained a de-identified subject ID, COVID-19 status, age in years and sex. Where HLA class I and class II types were available, the types were taken from metadata supplied by the sample provider, not from assay-based typing. The investigation overall reported the following: Clinical and demographic metadata were provided uncurated, with the amount varying by source and participant.

The immunoSEQ Assay, a bias-controlled multiplex PCR, was used to amplify TCRbeta CDR3 regions from genomic DNA. In the original analysis: The number of nucleated cells in each sample was estimated by amplification of reference gene primers within the assay. To quantify the absolute abundance of each unique TCRbeta CDR3 rearrangement, sequence reads were collapsed and filtered. For each sample, productive Simpson clonality was calculated as the square root of Simpson's diversity index over productive rearrangements. Drawn from immuneACCESS, this table holds only the in-frame rearrangements with V and J called that TCRdb kept. Clones are partly lost; checked studies trace under half to an unresolved V gene and leave the rest unexplained. V and J calls and clone size follow that table, whereas D and trimming were derived from the DNA. Present in this sample are 300,000 to 450,000 clones, about 90% of which were seen just once. Of the sample, more than 0.8% falls within the top ten clones.

The CDR3 holds 14 amino acids from the cysteine to the phenylalanine. Of all the DNA, just the CDR3 is kept, 42 bases in frame from base 1. The germline V gene supplies CDR1 MNHEY and CDR2 SVGAGI. V is clipped by 0 bases and J by 7 bases, and the sequence between their germline boundaries is 10 bases long. Enrolling through a virtual design, the prospective study's participants ranged in age from roughly 18 to 89 years and lived across approximately 25 United States geographic areas. Cohort assignment in the prospective study relied on participant-reported clinical history from a screening survey and a study questionnaire. Recovered participants in ImmuneRACE Cohort 3 were defined by two consecutive negative NP/OP PCR tests, clearance by a healthcare professional, or resolution of symptoms. In the prospective study, whole blood, serum and a nasopharyngeal or oropharyngeal swab were collected from each participant by mobile phlebotomists. Prospective study participants could optionally give additional blood draws and questionnaires over an approximately two-month period. Before DNA extraction, prospective study blood samples were shipped either frozen or at room temperature.

Recombination joined TRBV6-5 with TRBJ1-5; the D gene identity is not certain. The clonotype comes from a woman under 40 who had recovered from COVID-19. The sample was PBMCs or T cells enriched from blood (not recorded which). The CDR3 protein sequence reads: CASSYSGSGQPQHF. The nucleotide sequence is TGTGCCAGCAGTTACTCGGGGTCGGGGCAGCCCCAGCATTTT.